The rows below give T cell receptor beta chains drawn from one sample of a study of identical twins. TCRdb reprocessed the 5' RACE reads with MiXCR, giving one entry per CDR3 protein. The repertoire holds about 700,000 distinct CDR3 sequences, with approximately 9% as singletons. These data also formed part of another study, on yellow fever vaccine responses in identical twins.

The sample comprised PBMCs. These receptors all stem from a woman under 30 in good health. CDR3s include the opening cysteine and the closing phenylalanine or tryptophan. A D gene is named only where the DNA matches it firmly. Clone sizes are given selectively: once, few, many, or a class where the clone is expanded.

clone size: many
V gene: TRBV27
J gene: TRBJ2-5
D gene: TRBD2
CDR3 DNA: TGTGCCAGCAGCTCACTAGCGGGAGGGCCATTCAGGACCCAGTACTTC
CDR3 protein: CASSSLAGGPFRTQYF

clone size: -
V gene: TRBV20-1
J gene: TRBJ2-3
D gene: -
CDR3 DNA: TGCAGTGCTGTAGCGGTGGGGGCTTCAGATACGCAGTATTTT
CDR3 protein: CSAVAVGASDTQYF

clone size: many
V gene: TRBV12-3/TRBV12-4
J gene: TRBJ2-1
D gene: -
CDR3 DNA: TGTGCCAGCAGTTCGGGGGACATAACTAACAATGAGCAGTTCTTC
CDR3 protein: CASSSGDITNNEQFF

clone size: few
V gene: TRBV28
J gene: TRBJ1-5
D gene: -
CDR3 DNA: TGTGCCAGCAGAAGGTTTAATCAGCCCCAGCATTTT
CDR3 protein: CASRRFNQPQHF

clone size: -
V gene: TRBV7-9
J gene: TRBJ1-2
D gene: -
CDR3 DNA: TGTGCCAGCACCCCGGGATCCGGAGGGCACTATGGCTACACCTTC
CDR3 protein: CASTPGSGGHYGYTF

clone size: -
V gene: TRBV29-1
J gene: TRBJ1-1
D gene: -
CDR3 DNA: TGCAGCGTTGAAGATCGTCAGTCGACTGAAGCTTTCTTT
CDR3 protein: CSVEDRQSTEAFF

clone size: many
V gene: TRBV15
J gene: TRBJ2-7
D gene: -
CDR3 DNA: TGTGCCACCAGCAGAGGGGATAGGGACGAGCAGTACTTC
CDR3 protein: CATSRGDRDEQYF

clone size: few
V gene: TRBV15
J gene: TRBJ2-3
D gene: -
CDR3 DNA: TGTGCCACCAGCAGAGCGTCAGATACGCAGTATTTT
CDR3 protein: CATSRASDTQYF

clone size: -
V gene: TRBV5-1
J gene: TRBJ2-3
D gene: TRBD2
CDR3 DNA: TGCGCCAGCAGCTTGGCCTCTAGCGGGTACACAGATACGCAGTATTTT
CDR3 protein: CASSLASSGYTDTQYF

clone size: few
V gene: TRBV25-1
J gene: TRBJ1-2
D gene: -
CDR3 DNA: TGTGCCACCGCGTCCGCAGGGCACTATGGCTACACCTTC
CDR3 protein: CATASAGHYGYTF

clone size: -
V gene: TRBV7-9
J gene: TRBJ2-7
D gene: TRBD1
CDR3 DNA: TGTGCCAGCAGCTCCCTGAGGGGGCGCGGTTACGAGCAGTACTTC
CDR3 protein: CASSSLRGRGYEQYF

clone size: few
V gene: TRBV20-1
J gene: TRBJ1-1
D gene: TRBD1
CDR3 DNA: TGCAGTGCCAGGACAGGGGGCGAGAACACTGAAGCTTTCTTT
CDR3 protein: CSARTGGENTEAFF

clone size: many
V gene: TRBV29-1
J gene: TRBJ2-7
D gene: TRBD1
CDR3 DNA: TGCAGCGTTGAAGCGACAGGGTTCCCCTACGAGCAGTACTTC
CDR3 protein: CSVEATGFPYEQYF

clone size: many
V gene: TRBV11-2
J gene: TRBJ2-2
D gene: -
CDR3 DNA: TGTGCCAGCAGCCAGTTGAAGCTTAACACCGGGGAGCTGTTTTTT
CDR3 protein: CASSQLKLNTGELFF

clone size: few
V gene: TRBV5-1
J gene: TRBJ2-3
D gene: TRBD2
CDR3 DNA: TGCGCCAGCAGCCGGACTAGCGGGGCGTTCACAGATACGCAGTATTTT
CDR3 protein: CASSRTSGAFTDTQYF

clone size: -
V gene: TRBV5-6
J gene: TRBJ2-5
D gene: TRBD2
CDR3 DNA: TGTGCCAGCAGCTTGGCCAGACTAGCGGGAGGGCCGAGGCAAGAGACCCAGTACTTC
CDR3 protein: CASSLARLAGGPRQETQYF

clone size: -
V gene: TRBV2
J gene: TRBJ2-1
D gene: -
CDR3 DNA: TGTGCCAGCAGTGAAAGAGGTGTGGCACCCTCTGTCTACAATGAGCAGTTCTTC
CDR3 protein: CASSERGVAPSVYNEQFF

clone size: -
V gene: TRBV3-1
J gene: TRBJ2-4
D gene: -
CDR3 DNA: TGTGCCAGCAGCCAGCCCCCTATGGGGAACATTCAGTACTTC
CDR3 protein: CASSQPPMGNIQYF

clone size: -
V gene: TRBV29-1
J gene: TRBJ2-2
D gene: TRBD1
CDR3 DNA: TGCAGCGTTGAGGGACAGGGGGCGGGCGCCGGGGAGCTGTTTTTT
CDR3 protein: CSVEGQGAGAGELFF

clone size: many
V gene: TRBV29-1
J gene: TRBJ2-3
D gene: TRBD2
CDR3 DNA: TGCAGCGTTGACCAGGGACTAGGAACGGATACGCAGTATTTT
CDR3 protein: CSVDQGLGTDTQYF

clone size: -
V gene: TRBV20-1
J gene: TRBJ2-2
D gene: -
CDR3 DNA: TGCAGTGCTAGTCTGTCTAGCGAGAACACCGGGGAGCTGTTTTTT
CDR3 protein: CSASLSSENTGELFF

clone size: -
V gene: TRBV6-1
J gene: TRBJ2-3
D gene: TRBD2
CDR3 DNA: TGTGCCAGCAGCGTAGAGCGGGGGGGCCCAGATACGCAGTATTTT
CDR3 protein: CASSVERGGPDTQYF

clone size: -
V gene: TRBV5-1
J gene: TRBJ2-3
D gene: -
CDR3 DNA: TGCGCCACCACGTGGACTAGCACAGATACGCAGTATTTT
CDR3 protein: CATTWTSTDTQYF

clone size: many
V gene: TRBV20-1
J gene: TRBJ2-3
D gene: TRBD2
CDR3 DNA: TGCAGTGCTGGATTAAGACCGGGAGGAGATACGCAGTATTTT
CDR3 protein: CSAGLRPGGDTQYF

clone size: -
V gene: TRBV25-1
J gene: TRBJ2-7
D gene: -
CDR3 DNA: TGTGCCAGCAGAACTAGTTTCTACGAGCAGTACTTC
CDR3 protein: CASRTSFYEQYF

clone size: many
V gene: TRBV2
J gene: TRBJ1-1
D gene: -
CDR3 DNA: TGTGCCAGCAGCTTAGAAAGGAACACTGAAGCTTTCTTT
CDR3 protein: CASSLERNTEAFF

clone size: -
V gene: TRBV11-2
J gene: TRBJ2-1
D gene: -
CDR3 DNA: TGTGCCAGCAGCTTATTACGAACTTTCGAGCAGTTCTTC
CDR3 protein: CASSLLRTFEQFF

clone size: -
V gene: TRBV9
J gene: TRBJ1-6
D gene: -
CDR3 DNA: TGTGCCAGCAGCGATACAGGAACCTCCTATAATTCACCCCTCCACTTT
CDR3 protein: CASSDTGTSYNSPLHF

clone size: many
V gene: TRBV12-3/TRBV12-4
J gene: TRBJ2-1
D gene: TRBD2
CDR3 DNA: TGTGCCAGCAGTCCGCAGGCGGGAGTTCGTGCTGAGCAGTTCTTC
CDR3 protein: CASSPQAGVRAEQFF

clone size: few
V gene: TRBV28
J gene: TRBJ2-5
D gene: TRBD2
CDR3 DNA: TGTGCCAGCAGTCCCATTCCTCTAGCGGGAGGGCTTGGGACCCAGTACTTC
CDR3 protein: CASSPIPLAGGLGTQYF

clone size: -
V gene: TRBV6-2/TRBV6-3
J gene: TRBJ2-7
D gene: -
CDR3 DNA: TGTGCCAGCAGCTCAACACTGGGGCAGTACTTC
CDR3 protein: CASSSTLGQYF

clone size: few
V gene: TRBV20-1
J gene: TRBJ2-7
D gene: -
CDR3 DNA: TGCAGTGCTAGAGGGGAAATCTACGAGCAGTACTTC
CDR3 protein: CSARGEIYEQYF

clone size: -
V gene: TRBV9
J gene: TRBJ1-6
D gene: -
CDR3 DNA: TGTGCCAGCAGCGTAGAGGCAGGGGCAAATTCACCCCTCCACTTT
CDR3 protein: CASSVEAGANSPLHF

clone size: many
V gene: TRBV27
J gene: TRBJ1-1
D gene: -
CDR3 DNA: TGTGCCAGCAAAGGTCTGTCTCCCACTGAAGCTTTCTTT
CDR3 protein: CASKGLSPTEAFF

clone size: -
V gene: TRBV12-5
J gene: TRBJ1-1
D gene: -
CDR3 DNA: TGTGCTAGTGGTTTGGTACAAGGCAGCCTTAACACTGAAGCTTTCTTT
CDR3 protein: CASGLVQGSLNTEAFF